These 13 T cell receptor beta chains were all obtained from the same sample, sequenced in a study of cytomegalovirus exposure and HLA in healthy donors (dated by TCRdb to 2016 to 2017). Receptors were amplified or captured by the immunoSEQ multiplex PCR assay. The multiplex PCR relied on a mix of 60 forward primers for TCR Vbeta segments and 13 reverse primers for TCR Jbeta segments. TCRdb carries this immuneACCESS record with in-frame sequences only. Its versions omit some clonotypes, under half of them owing to an unresolved V gene in the studies checked, with the rest unexplained. Across this sample there are 150,000 to 200,000 clones, with 65% to 70% seen only once. The ten top clones hold approximately 4.5% of the sample. Sequencing used PBMCs. The receptors originated from a woman between 18 and 30 years old in good health and CMV-seropositive.

V usage is TRBV10-1 and J usage is TRBJ1-1; D unclear. V was trimmed by 5 bases and J by 0 bases, leaving 13 bases between them. The CDR3 sequence is 15 residues long. Germline V gene lookup returns CDR1 WNHNN and CDR2 SYGVQD (reference sequence). Here the CDR3 reads CASSNSTVMNTEAFF. CDR3 coding DNA: TGCGCCAGCAGTAACTCTACAGTTATGAACACTGAAGCTTTCTTT.

The rearrangement joins TRBV5-4 to TRBJ1-1, with 8 positions matching TRBD1. Germline V gene lookup returns CDR1 SGHNT and CDR2 YYREEE (reference sequence). After removal of 4 bases from V and 10 bases from J, the junction contained 9 bases not matched to a gene. The CDR3 is 13 residues long. This CDR3 is CASSKDRGFGAFF. DNA for the CDR3: TGTGCCAGCAGCAAAGACAGGGGCTTCGGAGCTTTCTTT. Full variable domain (outside the CDR3, taken from reference TRBV5-4 and TRBJ1-1): ETGVTQSPTHLIKTRGQQVTLRCSSQSGHNTVSWYQQALGQGPQFIFQYYREEENGRGNFPPRFSGLQFPNYSSELNVNALELDDSALYLCASSKDRGFGAFFGQGTRLTVV.

The chain is built from TRBV5-6 and TRBJ2-7; D call uncertain. From germline, CDR1 is SGHDT and CDR2 YYEEEE. The V and J ends lost 3 bases and 0 bases respectively, with 4 bases between them. CDR3 length: 12 amino acids. CDR3: CASSWSSYEQYF. Here the CDR3 DNA reads TGTGCCAGCAGCTGGAGCTCCTACGAGCAGTACTTC.

The chain carries TRBV6-1 and TRBJ2-1; 11 nucleotides agree with TRBD2. V shed 2 bases and J 5 bases; nucleotides not matched to a gene: 8. This CDR3 is 17 amino acids long. Germline CDR1 reads MNHNS; CDR2 reads SASEGT. The CDR3 sequence: CASSESIALAGDNEQFF. In DNA, the CDR3 is TGTGCCAGCAGTGAATCGATAGCACTAGCGGGAGACAATGAGCAGTTCTTC.

The V gene is TRBV7-2, the J gene TRBJ2-7, with TRBD1 as a possible D gene (5 bases). The CDR3 sequence is 15 residues long. The V end lost 5 bases, the J end lost 1 base, and 15 bases lay between the germline ends. Looked up from germline, CDR1 is SGHTA and CDR2 is FQGNSA. The chain's CDR3 is CASSQGDSPSYEQYF. Written as DNA, the CDR3 is TGTGCCAGCAGCCAAGGTGACAGCCCATCCTACGAGCAGTACTTC.

The rearrangement uses TRBV5-1 and TRBJ2-3; 14 bases fit TRBD2. The CDR3 runs to 17 residues. Germline CDR1 reads SGHRS; CDR2 reads YFSETQ. J gave up 2 bases and V 1 base, and 3 bases lay outside the gene matches. The CDR3 region has the DNA TGCGCCAGCAGCTTGTGGACTAGCGGGGGGTTCACAGATACGCAGTATTTT. Encoded protein: CASSLWTSGGFTDTQYF.

This clone was seen more than once but under ten times. This rearrangement joins TRBV21-1 to TRBJ1-5. TRBV21-1 is a pseudogene segment. This CDR3 is 14 amino acids long. The CDR3 loop reads CASSKGVGGGPQHF. The CDR3 DNA follows: TGTGCCAGCAGCAAAGGAGTCGGTGGCGGGCCCCAGCATTTT.

This clone was picked up one time. The chain recombines TRBV30 with TRBJ2-5; tentative D call: TRBD1 (5 bases). TRBJ2-7 explains the end of the DNA better; the J call may be wrong. Germline V gene lookup returns CDR1 GTSNPN and CDR2 SVGIG (reference sequence). The CDR3 runs to 13 residues. CDR3 amino acids: CAWCVGLGYEQYF. The CDR3 DNA reads as TGTGCCTGGTGCGTGGGGCTTGGCTACGAGCAGTACTTC.

This chain uses TRBV14 with TRBJ2-2; D is unclear. The CDR3 runs to 16 residues. The V end lost 0 bases, the J end lost 1 base, and 9 bases lay between the germline ends. CDR1 and CDR2 from the germline V gene are SGHDN and FVKESK. CDR3 DNA: TGTGCCAGCAGCCAAGATCGGCAGGTGAACACCGGGGAGCTGTTTTTT. Translation gives CASSQDRQVNTGELFF.

V is TRBV4-1 and J is TRBJ2-2, with TRBD2 matching 10 bases. The V segment lost 5 bases and the J segment 5 bases; nucleotides outside the gene matches: 5. The CDR3 loop spans 15 amino acids. Germline V gene data show CDR1 as MGHRA and CDR2 as YSYEKL. The CDR3 spells CASSRSGGVTGELFF. CDR3 nucleotide sequence: TGCGCCAGCAGCAGAAGCGGGGGGGTAACCGGGGAGCTGTTTTTT.

J is TRBJ1-1 and V is TRBV6-5, with 7 bases lining up with TRBD1. Germline V gene lookup returns CDR1 MNHEY and CDR2 SVGAGI. The CDR3 extends over 16 amino acids. The junction had 10 bases not matched to a gene; V was cut back by 0 bases and J by 6 bases. The CDR3 DNA reads as TGTGCCAGCAGTTACTCGACAGGGCTTGGGCGCGCTGAAGCTTTCTTT. Translation: CASSYSTGLGRAEAFF.

V is TRBV29-1 and J is TRBJ2-1; D is unresolved. The V end was cut by 8 bases, the J end by 6 bases, with 14 bases between. CDR1 and CDR2 from the germline V gene are SQVTM and ANQGSEA. The CDR3 sequence is 12 residues long. The CDR3 here is CSLFTTVNEQFF. Here the CDR3 DNA reads TGCAGCCTATTTACAACAGTCAATGAGCAGTTCTTC.

This clone has a single count. The rearrangement uses TRBV7-9 and TRBJ2-7; D is perhaps TRBD2 (5 bases). The CDR3 is 12 amino acids. Trimming stripped 1 base from V and 6 bases from J, with 7 bases between. Germline CDR1 is SEHNR and CDR2 is FQNEAQ (reference sequence). In DNA form, the CDR3 reads TGTGCCAGCAGCTTAGGAACTAGCGAGCAGTACTTC. Protein product: CASSLGTSEQYF.